This T cell receptor (beta chain) was sequenced for a study of graft-versus-host responses after intestinal transplantation. Background on the study: Every recipient underwent anti-thymocyte globulin induction, then tacrolimus and steroids for around three years. Study-wide results and limits: In patients with graft-donor T cell macrochimerism, allograft graft-versus-host to host-versus-graft clonal ratios were high.

The germline V gene has CDR1 SNHLY and CDR2 FYNNEI. The CDR3 totals 15 residues. V was trimmed by 3 bases and J by 6 bases, leaving 15 bases between them. With regard to this clone: Its antigen is not identified.

This table comes from immunoSEQ multiplex PCR, and its TCRdb copy is limited to in-frame clones, with some not included. The sample contains over 80,000 clones, around 91% of which appear only once. The clonotype comes from a human donor who was the organ donor for an intestinal transplant. The rearrangement joins TRBV2 to TRBJ1-5, with TRBD1 as a possible D gene (5 bases). The source was unstimulated CD4+ T cells sorted from spleen or lymph node cells, collected before transplant. The CDR3: CASSDSPAGGQPQHF. The CDR3 DNA is TGTGCCAGCAGTGACTCTCCAGCCGGGGGTCAGCCCCAGCATTTT. The full variable domain, in which reference TRBV2 and TRBJ1-5 provide the parts outside the CDR3, is EPEVTQTPSHQVTQMGQEVILRCVPISNHLYFYWYRQILGQKVEFLVSFYNNEISEKSEIFDDQFSVERPDGSNFTLKIRSTKLEDSAMYFCASSDSPAGGQPQHFGDGTRLSIL.